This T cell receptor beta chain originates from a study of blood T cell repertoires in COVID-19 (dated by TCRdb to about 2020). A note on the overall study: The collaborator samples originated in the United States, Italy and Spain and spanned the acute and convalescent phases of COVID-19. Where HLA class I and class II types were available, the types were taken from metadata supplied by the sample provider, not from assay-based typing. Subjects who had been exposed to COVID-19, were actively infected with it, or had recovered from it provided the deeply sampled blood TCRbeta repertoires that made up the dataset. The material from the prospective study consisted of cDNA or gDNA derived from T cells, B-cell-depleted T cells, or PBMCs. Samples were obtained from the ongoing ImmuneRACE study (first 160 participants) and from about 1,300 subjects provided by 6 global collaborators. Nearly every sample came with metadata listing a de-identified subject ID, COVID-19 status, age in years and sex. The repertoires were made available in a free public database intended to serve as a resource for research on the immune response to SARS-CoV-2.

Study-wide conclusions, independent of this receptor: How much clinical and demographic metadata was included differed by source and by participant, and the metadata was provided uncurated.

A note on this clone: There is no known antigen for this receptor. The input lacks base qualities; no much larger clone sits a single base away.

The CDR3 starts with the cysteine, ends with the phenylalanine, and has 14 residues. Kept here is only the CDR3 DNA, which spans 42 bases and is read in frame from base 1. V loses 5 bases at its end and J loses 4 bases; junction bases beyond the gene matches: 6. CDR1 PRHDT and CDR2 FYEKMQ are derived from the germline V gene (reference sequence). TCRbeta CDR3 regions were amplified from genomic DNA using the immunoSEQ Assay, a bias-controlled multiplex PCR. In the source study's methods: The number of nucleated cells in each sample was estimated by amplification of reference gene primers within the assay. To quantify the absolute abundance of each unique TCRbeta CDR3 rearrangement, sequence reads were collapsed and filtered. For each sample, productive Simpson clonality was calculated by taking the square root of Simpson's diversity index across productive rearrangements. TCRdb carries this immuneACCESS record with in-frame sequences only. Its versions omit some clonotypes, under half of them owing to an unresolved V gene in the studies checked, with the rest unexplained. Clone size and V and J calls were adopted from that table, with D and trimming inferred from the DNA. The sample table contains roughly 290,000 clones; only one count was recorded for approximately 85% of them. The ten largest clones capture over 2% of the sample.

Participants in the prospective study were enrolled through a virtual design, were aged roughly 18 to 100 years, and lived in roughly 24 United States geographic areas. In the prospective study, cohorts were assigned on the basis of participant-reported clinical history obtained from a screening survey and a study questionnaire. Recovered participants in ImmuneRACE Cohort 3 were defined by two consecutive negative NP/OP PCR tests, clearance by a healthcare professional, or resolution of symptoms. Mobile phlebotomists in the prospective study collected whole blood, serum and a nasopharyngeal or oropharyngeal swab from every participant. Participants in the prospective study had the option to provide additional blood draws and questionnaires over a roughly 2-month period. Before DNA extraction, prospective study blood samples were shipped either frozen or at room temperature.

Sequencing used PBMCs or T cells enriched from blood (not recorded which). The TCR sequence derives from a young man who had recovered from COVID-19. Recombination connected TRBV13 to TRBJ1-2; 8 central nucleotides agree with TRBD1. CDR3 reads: CASSHRGYGYGYTF. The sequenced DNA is TGTGCCAGCAGCCACAGGGGGTACGGCTATGGCTACACCTTC.